These 9 T cell receptor beta chains were sequenced from one sample in a study of identical twins. A single record per CDR3 protein comes from TCRdb applying MiXCR to the 5' RACE reads. The sample lists hundreds of thousands of distinct CDR3 sequences, roughly 20% seen once, with over 4% in the top ten. These data also featured in a second study, about T cells expressing NK-cell markers.

Sequencing input: PBMCs. The receptors stem from a young woman in good health.

This clonotype was detected ten times or more. The V call is TRBV20-1, the J call TRBJ2-1; D gene unclear. V gave up 0 bases and J gave up 10 bases, with 7 bases separating them. Germline V gene lookup returns CDR1 DFQATT and CDR2 SNEGSKA (reference sequence). The CDR3 consists of 11 residues. CDR3 protein: CSARDTREQFF. Here the CDR3 DNA reads TGCAGTGCTAGAGATACAAGGGAGCAGTTCTTC.

This chain uses TRBV27 with TRBJ2-3, with D tentatively TRBD1 (6 bases). The CDR3 covers 14 residues. The germline gives CDR1 MNHEY, CDR2 SMNVEV (reference sequence). Trimming shortened V by 10 bases and J by 4 bases, and 18 bases separated the two germline ends. CDR3: CATWGIRGSDTQYF. The DNA for the CDR3 is TGTGCCACCTGGGGGATCAGGGGATCAGATACGCAGTATTTT.

The CDR3 protein is CSVVLAGVRETQYF. CDR3 DNA sequence: TGCAGTGTTGTTCTAGCGGGAGTGAGAGAGACCCAGTACTTC. This chain joins TRBV20-1 and TRBJ2-5; 10 bases match TRBD2. The CDR3 loop spans 14 amino acids. Trimming cost V 7 bases and J 4 bases; bases outside gene matches: 9. The germline V gene has CDR1 DFQATT and CDR2 SNEGSKA (reference sequence).

This clonotype was picked up many times. This chain links TRBV7-8 with TRBJ1-1; the match to TRBD1 covers 8 bases. The J segment lost 0 bases and the V segment lost 5 bases, leaving 5 bases of the junction unmatched. The CDR3 is 15 residues long. CDR1 and CDR2 from the germline V gene are SGHVS and FQNEAQ. CDR3 sequence: CASSPGQGMNTEAFF. DNA of the CDR3: TGTGCCAGCAGCCCCGGACAGGGAATGAACACTGAAGCTTTCTTT.

This clonotype was seen repeatedly, ten times or more. The chain recombines TRBV7-2 with TRBJ2-7, with 8 positions matching TRBD1. The V gene end was trimmed by 8 bases and the J gene end by 4 bases; junction bases not matched to a gene: 4. This CDR3 is 12 amino acids long. In germline, CDR1 is SGHTA, CDR2 FQGNSA. The CDR3 loop is CASQGAKYEQYF. In nucleotides, the CDR3 is TGTGCCAGCCAGGGGGCTAAGTACGAGCAGTACTTC.

In its sample, this clonotype was seen a few times. The chain employs TRBV6-1 and TRBJ2-2; perhaps D is TRBD1 or TRBD2 (5 bases each). Per germline, CDR1 MNHNS and CDR2 SASEGT. The CDR3 covers 14 residues. V was cut by 4 bases and J by 4 bases, with 10 bases left in between. The CDR3 is CASSAWDGTGELFF. CDR3 sequence (DNA): TGTGCCAGCAGTGCCTGGGACGGCACCGGGGAGCTGTTTTTT.

This clonotype was seen a few times. The rearrangement joins TRBV18 to TRBJ2-5, with D unclear. CDR3 length equals 14 residues. V lost 3 bases, J lost 5 bases, and 13 bases lay in between. Germline V gene data show CDR1 as KGHSH and CDR2 as LQKENI. The CDR3 reads CASSPQPDRETQYF. The CDR3 nucleotides read TGTGCCAGCTCACCTCAACCCGATAGGGAGACCCAGTACTTC.

This clonotype was seen many times. The chain combines TRBV5-1 with TRBJ1-2, with 7 positions matching TRBD1. The CDR3 totals 16 residues. Germline CDR1 SGHRS, CDR2 YFSETQ. J lost 0 bases, V lost 2 bases, and 7 bases had no gene match. The CDR3 nucleotides are TGCGCCAGCAGCTTAGCTCCGGACAGGTCTAACTATGGCTACACCTTC. Translation gives CASSLAPDRSNYGYTF.

Only a few counts were recorded for this clonotype. This chain uses TRBV6-1 with TRBJ2-1, with a possible D match to TRBD1 (5 bases). There are 17 residues in the CDR3. Trimming left V 4 bases short and J 9 bases short, with 25 bases between. The germline V gene encodes CDR1 MNHNS and CDR2 SASEGT. The CDR3: CASSGRRRNKGQGEQFF. The DNA of the CDR3 is TGTGCCAGCAGTGGCAGAAGGAGAAACAAAGGTCAGGGTGAGCAGTTCTTC.